The next 19 T cell receptor beta chains were all read from a single sample in a study of CD8+ T cells in alopecia areata (dated by TCRdb to the late 2010s). This sample's time point label indicates: baseline before oral tofacitinib. The protocol used for the library was the immunoSEQ multiplex PCR assay. To provide template for TCR sequencing, every sample had RNA extracted and reverse transcribed into cDNA. Held by TCRdb, this immuneACCESS table contains in-frame sequences only and omits some clones. Under half of the omission traces to an unresolved V gene where checked; the cause of the rest is unknown. This sample lists 100,000 to 150,000 clones; roughly 61% were detected once. The ten most abundant clones make up under 5% of the sample. The source material was CD4+ T cells sorted from blood, sampled at week 0. These receptors all come from a human donor with alopecia areata.

The chain joins TRBV11-1 to TRBJ2-3, with 8 positions matching TRBD2. The CDR3 is made up of 16 amino acids. With 5 bases clipped from V and 2 bases from J, the junction kept 9 bases outside the gene matches. Germline V lookup: CDR1 SGHAT, CDR2 FQDESV (reference sequence). CDR3: CASSGGPAGVTDTQYF. The CDR3 coding sequence is TGTGCCAGCAGCGGGGGTCCAGCGGGGGTCACAGATACGCAGTATTTT.

The chain combines TRBV9 with TRBJ2-4; weak D call: TRBD1 (5 bases). CDR1 and CDR2 from the germline V gene are SGDLS and YYNGEE. With 2 bases removed from V and 1 base from J, the gap between germline ends came to 16 bases. This CDR3 comprises 17 residues. This CDR3 reads CASSVRHFPGAKNIQYF. For the CDR3, the DNA is TGTGCCAGCAGCGTCCGACACTTCCCAGGGGCCAAAAACATTCAGTACTTC. Supplemented by reference TRBV9 and TRBJ2-4, the full variable domain reads DSGVTQTPKHLITATGQRVTLRCSPRSGDLSVYWYQQSLDQGLQFLIQYYNGEERAKGNILERFSAQQFPDLHSELNLSSLELGDSALYFCASSVRHFPGAKNIQYFGAGTRLSVL.

The V and J genes are TRBV7-9 and TRBJ1-3, with no clear D. Deletions cut 6 bases from V and 2 bases from J, with 14 bases between. Germline V gives CDR1 SEHNR, CDR2 FQNEAQ (reference sequence). This CDR3 contains 15 residues. The CDR3 region has the DNA TGTGCCAGCAGTGCCCTGGCAGATCCTGGAAACACCATATATTTT. Protein product: CASSALADPGNTIYF.

The rearrangement links TRBV30 to TRBJ1-1; D is ambiguous. Germline V gene sequence: CDR1 GTSNPN, CDR2 SVGIG (reference sequence). The CDR3 contains 14 residues. V shed 2 bases and J shed 8 bases, with 18 bases lying between them. DNA of the CDR3: TGTGCCTGGAGTCCAGGACGGCGGGGAGTAGAAGCTTTCTTT. Encoded protein: CAWSPGRRGVEAFF.

The chain couples TRBV4-1 to TRBJ1-2; 9 bases are a match to TRBD1. CDR1 is MGHRA and CDR2 is YSYEKL in the germline V gene. With 1 base clipped from V and 0 bases from J, the junction kept 0 bases outside the gene matches. The CDR3 is 15 amino acids. The CDR3 is CASSQGQGANYGYTF. The CDR3 bases are TGCGCCAGCAGCCAAGGACAGGGGGCTAACTATGGCTACACCTTC.

The table lists this clone with a few counts. The CDR3 spells CASSLYRRQETQYF. In DNA form, the CDR3 reads TGTGCCAGCAGCTTATACAGGCGTCAAGAGACCCAGTACTTC. The V and J genes are TRBV7-2 and TRBJ2-5; the D gene is possibly TRBD1 (5 bases). This CDR3 is built from 14 residues. The V gene lost 2 bases and the J gene lost 2 bases, with 9 bases spanning the gap. Germline V gives CDR1 SGHTA, CDR2 FQGNSA.

The CDR3 sequence: CASSSGQGRTDTQYF. The CDR3 DNA sequence: TGTGCCAGCAGTTCAGGACAGGGCCGCACAGATACGCAGTATTTT. The V and J genes are TRBV6-6 and TRBJ2-3, with 8 positions matching TRBD1. The CDR3 is 15 amino acids. The V segment lost 4 bases and the J segment 1 base; nucleotides outside the gene matches: 4. CDR1 is MNHNY, CDR2 SVGAGI, per germline (reference sequence).

V usage is TRBV7-7 and J usage is TRBJ2-3; 12 bases fit TRBD1. CDR3 length: 15 residues. From germline, CDR1 is SSHAT and CDR2 FNYEAQ (reference sequence). J was trimmed by 5 bases and V by 3 bases; bases with no gene match: 3. CDR3 coding DNA: TGTGCCAGCAGCTTGGGACAGGGGGCTGTAGATACGCAGTATTTT. Encoded protein: CASSLGQGAVDTQYF.

The rearrangement joins TRBV5-1 to TRBJ2-7; D is tentatively TRBD1 or TRBD2 (5 bases each). The CDR3 is made up of 13 amino acids. Looked up from germline, CDR1 is SGHRS and CDR2 is YFSETQ. V lost 7 bases to trimming and J lost 5 bases, with 16 bases between them. In nucleotides, the CDR3 is TGCGCCAGCCGCAACGGGGCCTCTGACGAGCAGTACTTC. Protein product: CASRNGASDEQYF. Variable domain in full (rest from reference TRBV5-1 and TRBJ2-7): KAGVTQTPRYLIKTRGQQVTLSCSPISGHRSVSWYQQTPGQGLQFLFEYFSETQRNKGNFPGRFSGRQFSNSRSEMNVSTLELGDSALYLCASRNGASDEQYFGPGTRLTVT.

This clone appeared a single time. The rearrangement uses TRBV6-5 and TRBJ2-7; TRBD2 agrees at 7 bases. CDR3 length equals 13 residues. Germline assignment: CDR1 MNHEY and CDR2 SVGAGI. J gave up 6 bases and V 2 bases, and 4 bases lay outside the gene matches. Written as DNA, the CDR3 is TGTGCCAGCAGTTACGGAACGGGGGGCGAGCAGTACTTC. It encodes CASSYGTGGEQYF.

In the case of this clone: Other nucleotide sequences from this sample produce the same CDR3. The V gene is TRBV4-3, the J gene TRBJ1-5; no definite D call. Germline CDR1 LGHNA, CDR2 YSLEER. The CDR3 spans 15 residues. V dropped 1 base and J dropped 0 bases, with 7 bases sitting between them. CDR3 in DNA: TGCGCCAGCAGCCAAGGAGGGAATAGCAATCAGCCCCAGCATTTT. This translates into CASSQGGNSNQPQHF.

The rearrangement links TRBV7-3 to TRBJ1-1; a possible D gene is TRBD1 (5 bases). Germline V gives CDR1 SGHTA, CDR2 FQGTGA. CDR3 length: 14 residues. Trimming shortened V by 5 bases and J by 6 bases, and 16 bases separated the two germline ends. CDR3 residues: CASSQNQGDAEAFF. CDR3 DNA sequence: TGTGCCAGCAGCCAAAATCAGGGTGACGCTGAAGCTTTCTTT. Combining the CDR3 with reference TRBV7-3 and TRBJ1-1 gives the whole variable domain GAGVSQTPSNKVTEKGKYVELRCDPISGHTALYWYRQSLGQGPEFLIYFQGTGAADDSGLPNDRFFAVRPEGSVSTLKIQRTERGDSAVYLCASSQNQGDAEAFFGQGTRLTVV.

As concerns this clone: Just one base apart from a much larger clone, this may be a read error. V usage is TRBV7-9 and J usage is TRBJ2-5, with TRBD2 matching over 11 bases. The DNA matches TRBJ2-7 better at its end, which makes the J call doubtful. This CDR3 region has 14 residues. Germline values: CDR1 SEHNR, CDR2 FQNEAQ (reference sequence). CDR3 sequence (DNA): TGCGCCAGCAGCCAAGGGACTAGCGGCTACGAGCAGTACTTC. This codes for CASSQGTSGYEQYF.

The chain joins TRBV28 to TRBJ1-2, with 7 positions matching TRBD1. The ends lost 6 bases at V and 6 bases at J; junction bases unmatched: 7. The CDR3 totals 13 residues. Germline loops: CDR1 MDHEN, CDR2 SYDVKM. Here the CDR3 reads CASRIGQAHGYTF. The DNA for the CDR3 is TGTGCCAGCAGAATAGGACAGGCACATGGCTACACCTTC.

The sample holds a few counts of this clone. This chain links TRBV7-9 with TRBJ1-5; D call uncertain. The CDR3 covers 14 residues. V lost 1 base to trimming and J lost 2 bases, with 6 bases between them. Germline CDR1 SEHNR, CDR2 FQNEAQ (reference sequence). The CDR3 protein is CASSLGGGNQPQHF. DNA for the CDR3: TGTGCCAGCAGCTTAGGTGGGGGCAATCAGCCCCAGCATTTT.

This rearrangement joins TRBV2 to TRBJ2-2, with 9 nucleotides matching TRBD1. Germline loops: CDR1 SNHLY, CDR2 FYNNEI. The length of the CDR3 is 15 residues. The junction had 5 bases not matched to a gene; V was cut back by 4 bases and J by 5 bases. The CDR3 reads CASSVQGAGTGELFF. Here the CDR3 DNA reads TGTGCCAGCAGTGTACAGGGGGCCGGGACCGGGGAGCTGTTTTTT.

This clone was detected only a few times. The chain uses TRBV4-2 and TRBJ2-7, with a tentative D call TRBD1 (5 bases). In germline, CDR1 is LGHNA, CDR2 YNFKEQ. Trimming cost V 1 base and J 3 bases, with 10 bases left between them. CDR3 length equals 14 residues. Here the CDR3 reads CASSQVPGNYEQYF. CDR3 in DNA: TGTGCCAGCAGCCAAGTTCCAGGGAACTACGAGCAGTACTTC.

This chain uses TRBV19 with TRBJ2-7, with 7 bases that match TRBD1. Germline V gene sequence: CDR1 LNHDA, CDR2 SQIVND (reference sequence). V lost 3 bases and J lost 5; bases outside the gene matches: 7. The CDR3 covers 14 residues. The CDR3 bases are TGTGCCAGTAGTATTCGACAGGGTTCCGACGAGCAGTACTTC. This codes for CASSIRQGSDEQYF.

The chain combines TRBV27 with TRBJ2-1, with a tentative D call TRBD2 (7 bases). The germline V gene encodes CDR1 MNHEY and CDR2 SMNVEV (reference sequence). Between the trimmed V and J ends, which lost 5 bases and 6 bases, there was a span of 23 bases. This CDR3 has 17 residues. CDR3 protein: CASSPPPGRGSSNEQFF. CDR3 sequence (DNA): TGTGCCAGCAGTCCCCCACCTGGGAGGGGGTCGAGCAATGAGCAGTTCTTC.